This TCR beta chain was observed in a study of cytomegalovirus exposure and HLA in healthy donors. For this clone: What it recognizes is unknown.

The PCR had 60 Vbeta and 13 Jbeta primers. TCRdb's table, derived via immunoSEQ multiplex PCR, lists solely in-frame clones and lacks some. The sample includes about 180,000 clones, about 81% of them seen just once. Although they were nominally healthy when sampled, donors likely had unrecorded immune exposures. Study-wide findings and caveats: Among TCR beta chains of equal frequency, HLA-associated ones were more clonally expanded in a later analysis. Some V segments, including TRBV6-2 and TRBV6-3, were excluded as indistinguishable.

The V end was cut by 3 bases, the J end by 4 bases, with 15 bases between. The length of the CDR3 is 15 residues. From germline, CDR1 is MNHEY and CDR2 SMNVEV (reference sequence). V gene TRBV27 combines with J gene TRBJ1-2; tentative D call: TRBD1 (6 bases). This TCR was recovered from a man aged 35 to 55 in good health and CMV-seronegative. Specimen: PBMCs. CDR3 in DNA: TGTGCCAGCAGTTTGGGGGGGGCCCAGGGCTATGGCTACACCTTC. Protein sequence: CASSLGGAQGYGYTF.